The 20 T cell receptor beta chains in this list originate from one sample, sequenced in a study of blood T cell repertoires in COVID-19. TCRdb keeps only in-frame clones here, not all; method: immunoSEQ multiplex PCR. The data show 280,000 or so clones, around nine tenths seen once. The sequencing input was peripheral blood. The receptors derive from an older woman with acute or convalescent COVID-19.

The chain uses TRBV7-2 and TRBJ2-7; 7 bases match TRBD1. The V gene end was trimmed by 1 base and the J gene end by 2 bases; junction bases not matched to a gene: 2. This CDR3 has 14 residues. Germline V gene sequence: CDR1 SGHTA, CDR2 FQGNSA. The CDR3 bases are TGTGCCAGCAGCTTAGGGGGGACAGCCTACGAGCAGTACTTC. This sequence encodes CASSLGGTAYEQYF. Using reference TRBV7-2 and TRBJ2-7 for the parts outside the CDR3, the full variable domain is GAGVSQSPSNKVTEKGKDVELRCDPISGHTALYWYRQSLGQGLEFLIYFQGNSAPDKSGLPSDRFSAERTGGSVSTLTIQRTQQEDSAVYLCASSLGGTAYEQYFGPGTRLTVT.

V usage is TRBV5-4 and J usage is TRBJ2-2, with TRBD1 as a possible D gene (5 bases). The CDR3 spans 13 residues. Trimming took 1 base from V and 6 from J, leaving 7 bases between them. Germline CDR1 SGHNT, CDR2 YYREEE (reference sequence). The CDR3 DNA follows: TGTGCCAGCAGCTTGATAGGGGCCGGGGAGCTGTTTTTT. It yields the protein CASSLIGAGELFF. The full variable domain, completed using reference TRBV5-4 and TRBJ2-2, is ETGVTQSPTHLIKTRGQQVTLRCSSQSGHNTVSWYQQALGQGPQFIFQYYREEENGRGNFPPRFSGLQFPNYSSELNVNALELDDSALYLCASSLIGAGELFFGEGSRLTVL.

The CDR3 sequence: CASSQDPRDGTF. The CDR3 nucleotides read TGTGCCAGCAGCCAAGATCCCAGGGATGGCACCTTC. This chain uses TRBV14 with TRBJ1-2, with D possibly TRBD1 on 5 matching bases. Trimming took off 0 bases at V and 13 bases at J, with 12 bases between the two ends. The CDR3 runs to 12 residues. Looked up from germline, CDR1 is SGHDN and CDR2 is FVKESK.

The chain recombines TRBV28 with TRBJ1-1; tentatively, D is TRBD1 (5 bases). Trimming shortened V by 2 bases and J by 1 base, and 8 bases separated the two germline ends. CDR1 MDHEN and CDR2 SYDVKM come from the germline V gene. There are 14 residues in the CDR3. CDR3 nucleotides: TGTGCCAGCAGTTTAGTGCAGGGGAACACTGAAGCTTTCTTT. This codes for CASSLVQGNTEAFF.

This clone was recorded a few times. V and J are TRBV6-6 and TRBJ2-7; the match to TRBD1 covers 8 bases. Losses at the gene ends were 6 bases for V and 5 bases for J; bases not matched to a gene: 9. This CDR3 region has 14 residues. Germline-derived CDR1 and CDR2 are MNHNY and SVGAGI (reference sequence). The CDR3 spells CASSSRTGPDEQYF. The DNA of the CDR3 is TGTGCCAGCAGCTCCCGGACAGGGCCCGACGAGCAGTACTTC.

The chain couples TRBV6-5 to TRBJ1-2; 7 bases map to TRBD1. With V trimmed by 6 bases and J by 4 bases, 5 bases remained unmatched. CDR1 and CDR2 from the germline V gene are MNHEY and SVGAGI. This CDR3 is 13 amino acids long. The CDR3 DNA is TGTGCCAGCAGCTCGGACAGGCCCTATGGCTACACCTTC. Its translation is CASSSDRPYGYTF.

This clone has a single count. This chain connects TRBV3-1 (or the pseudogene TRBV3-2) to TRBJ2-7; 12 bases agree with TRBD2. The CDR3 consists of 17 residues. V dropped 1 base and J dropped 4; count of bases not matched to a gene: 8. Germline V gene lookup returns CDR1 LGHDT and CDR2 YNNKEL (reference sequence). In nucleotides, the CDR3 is TGTGCCAGCAGCCAAGCCTCGACTAGCGGGAGCCCATACGAGCAGTACTTC. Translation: CASSQASTSGSPYEQYF.

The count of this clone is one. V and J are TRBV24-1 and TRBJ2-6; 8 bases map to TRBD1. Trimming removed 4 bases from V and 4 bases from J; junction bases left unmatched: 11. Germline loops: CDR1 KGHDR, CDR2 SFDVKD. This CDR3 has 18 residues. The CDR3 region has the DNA TGTGCCACCAGTGACACCGGGACAGGTCTTTTGGGGGCCAACGTCCTGACTTTC. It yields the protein CATSDTGTGLLGANVLTF.

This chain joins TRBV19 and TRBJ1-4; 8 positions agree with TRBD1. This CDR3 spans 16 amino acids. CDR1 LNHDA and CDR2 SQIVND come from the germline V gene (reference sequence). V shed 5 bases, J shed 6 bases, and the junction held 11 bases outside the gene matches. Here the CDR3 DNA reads TGTGCCAGTAGTCCTCCCCGACAGGGGATAGATGAAAAACTGTTTTTT. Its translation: CASSPPRQGIDEKLFF.

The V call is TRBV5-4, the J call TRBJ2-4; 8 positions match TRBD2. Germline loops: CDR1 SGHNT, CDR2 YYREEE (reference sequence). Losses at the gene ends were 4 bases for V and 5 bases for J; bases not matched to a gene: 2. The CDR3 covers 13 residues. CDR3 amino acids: CASSLSGENIQYF. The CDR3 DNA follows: TGTGCCAGCAGCCTTAGCGGGGAAAACATTCAGTACTTC.

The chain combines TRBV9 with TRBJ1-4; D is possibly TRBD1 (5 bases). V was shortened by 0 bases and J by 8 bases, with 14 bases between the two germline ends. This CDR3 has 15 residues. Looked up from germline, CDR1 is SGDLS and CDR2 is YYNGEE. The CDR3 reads CASSVATASEEKLFF. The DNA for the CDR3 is TGTGCCAGCAGCGTAGCGACAGCCTCAGAAGAAAAACTGTTTTTT.

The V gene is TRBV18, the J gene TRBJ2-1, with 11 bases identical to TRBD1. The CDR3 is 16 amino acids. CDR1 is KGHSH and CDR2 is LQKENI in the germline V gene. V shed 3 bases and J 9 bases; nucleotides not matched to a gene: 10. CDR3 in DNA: TGTGCCAGCTCACCGGGCCGGGGACAGGGGGTAGGTGAGCAGTTCTTC. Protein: CASSPGRGQGVGEQFF.

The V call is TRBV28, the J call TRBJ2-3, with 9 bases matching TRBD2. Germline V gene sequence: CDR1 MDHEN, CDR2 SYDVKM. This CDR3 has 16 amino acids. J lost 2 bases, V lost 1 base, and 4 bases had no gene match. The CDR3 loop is CASSLLRGGLTDTQYF. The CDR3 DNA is TGTGCCAGCAGTTTATTGCGGGGGGGGCTCACAGATACGCAGTATTTT.

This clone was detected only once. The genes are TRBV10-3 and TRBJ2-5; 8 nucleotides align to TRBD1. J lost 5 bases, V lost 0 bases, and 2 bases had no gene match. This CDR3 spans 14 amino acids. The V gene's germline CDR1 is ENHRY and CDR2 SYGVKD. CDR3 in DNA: TGTGCCATCAGTGAGTCGAGGACAGGGGAGACCCAGTACTTC. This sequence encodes CAISESRTGETQYF.

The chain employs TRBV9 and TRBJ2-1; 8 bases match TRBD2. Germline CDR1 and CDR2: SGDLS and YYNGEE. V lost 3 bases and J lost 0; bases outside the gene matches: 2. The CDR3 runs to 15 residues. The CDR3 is CASSAGGTSYNEQFF. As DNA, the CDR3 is TGTGCCAGCAGCGCGGGAGGGACCTCCTACAATGAGCAGTTCTTC. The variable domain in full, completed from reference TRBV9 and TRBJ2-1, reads DSGVTQTPKHLITATGQRVTLRCSPRSGDLSVYWYQQSLDQGLQFLIQYYNGEERAKGNILERFSAQQFPDLHSELNLSSLELGDSALYFCASSAGGTSYNEQFFGPGTRLTVL.

CDR3 DNA: TGTGCCAGCAGACCAACAGGGGTCGGGGGCTACACCTTC. Its protein product is CASRPTGVGGYTF. The J gene is TRBJ1-2, the V gene TRBV6-5, with TRBD1 identical over 7 bases. Germline V gives CDR1 MNHEY, CDR2 SVGAGI. V trimming: 6 bases; J trimming: 8 bases; junction bases outside the gene matches: 9. The CDR3 has 13 residues.

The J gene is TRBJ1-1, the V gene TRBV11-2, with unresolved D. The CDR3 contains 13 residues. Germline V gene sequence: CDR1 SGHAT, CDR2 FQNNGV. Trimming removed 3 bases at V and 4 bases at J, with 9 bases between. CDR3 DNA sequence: TGTGCCAGCAGCTTGTGGGCAGGCACTGAAGCTTTCTTT. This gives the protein CASSLWAGTEAFF. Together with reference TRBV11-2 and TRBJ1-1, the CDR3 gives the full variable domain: EAGVAQSPRYKIIEKRQSVAFWCNPISGHATLYWYQQILGQGPKLLIQFQNNGVVDDSQLPKDRFSAERLKGVDSTLKIQPAKLEDSAVYLCASSLWAGTEAFFGQGTRLTVV.

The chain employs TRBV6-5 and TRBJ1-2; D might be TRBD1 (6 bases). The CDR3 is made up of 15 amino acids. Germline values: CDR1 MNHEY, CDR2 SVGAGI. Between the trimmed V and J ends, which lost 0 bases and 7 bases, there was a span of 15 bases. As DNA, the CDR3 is TGTGCCAGCAGTTACTCTCCCTGGACAGTCTTTGGCTACACCTTC. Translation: CASSYSPWTVFGYTF.

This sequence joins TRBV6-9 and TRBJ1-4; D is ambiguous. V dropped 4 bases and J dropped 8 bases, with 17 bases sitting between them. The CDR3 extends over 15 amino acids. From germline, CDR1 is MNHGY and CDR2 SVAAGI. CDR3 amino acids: CASSFENSKREKLFF. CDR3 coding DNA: TGTGCCAGCAGTTTTGAGAACTCCAAGCGGGAAAAACTGTTTTTT.

CDR3 amino acids: CASSLVPTGGGGYTF. The CDR3 bases are TGCGCCAGCAGCTTGGTGCCAACAGGGGGCGGTGGCTACACCTTC. The chain uses TRBV5-1 and TRBJ1-2; 9 nucleotides agree with TRBD1. Germline V gives CDR1 SGHRS, CDR2 YFSETQ. CDR3 length equals 15 residues. J was trimmed by 7 bases and V by 0 bases; bases with no gene match: 7.